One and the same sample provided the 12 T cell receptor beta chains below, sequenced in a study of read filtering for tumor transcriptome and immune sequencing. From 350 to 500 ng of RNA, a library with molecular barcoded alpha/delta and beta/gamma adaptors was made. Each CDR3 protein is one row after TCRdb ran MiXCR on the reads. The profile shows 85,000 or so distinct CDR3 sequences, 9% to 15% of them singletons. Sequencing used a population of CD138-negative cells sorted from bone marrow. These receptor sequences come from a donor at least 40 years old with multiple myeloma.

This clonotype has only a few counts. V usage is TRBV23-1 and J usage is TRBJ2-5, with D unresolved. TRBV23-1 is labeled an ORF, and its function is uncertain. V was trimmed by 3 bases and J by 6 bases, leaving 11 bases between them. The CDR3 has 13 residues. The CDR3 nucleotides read TGCGCCAGCAGTCATCCCGGAGATAAGACCCAGTACTTC. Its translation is CASSHPGDKTQYF.

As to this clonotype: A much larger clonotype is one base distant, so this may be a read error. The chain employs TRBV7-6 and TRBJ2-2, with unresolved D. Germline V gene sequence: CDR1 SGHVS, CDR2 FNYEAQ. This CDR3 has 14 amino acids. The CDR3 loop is CASSPRNNTGELFF. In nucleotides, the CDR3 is TGTGCCAGCAGCCCCCGGAACAACACCGGTGAGCTGTTTTTT.

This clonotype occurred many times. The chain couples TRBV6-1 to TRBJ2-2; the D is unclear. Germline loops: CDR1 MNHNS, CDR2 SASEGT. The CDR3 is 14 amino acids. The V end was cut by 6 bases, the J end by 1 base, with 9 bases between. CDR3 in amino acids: CASRSGLNTGELFF. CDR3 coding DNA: TGTGCCAGCAGATCCGGGCTGAACACCGGGGAGCTGTTTTTT.

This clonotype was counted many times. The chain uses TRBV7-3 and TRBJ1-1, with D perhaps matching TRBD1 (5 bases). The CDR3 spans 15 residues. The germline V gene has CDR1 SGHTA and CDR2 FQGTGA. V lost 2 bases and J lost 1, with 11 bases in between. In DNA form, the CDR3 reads TGTGCCAGCAGCTTACAAGGGGTACCGAACACTGAAGCTTTCTTT. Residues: CASSLQGVPNTEAFF. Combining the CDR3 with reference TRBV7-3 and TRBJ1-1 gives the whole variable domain GAGVSQTPSNKVTEKGKYVELRCDPISGHTALYWYRQSLGQGPEFLIYFQGTGAADDSGLPNDRFFAVRPEGSVSTLKIQRTERGDSAVYLCASSLQGVPNTEAFFGQGTRLTVV.

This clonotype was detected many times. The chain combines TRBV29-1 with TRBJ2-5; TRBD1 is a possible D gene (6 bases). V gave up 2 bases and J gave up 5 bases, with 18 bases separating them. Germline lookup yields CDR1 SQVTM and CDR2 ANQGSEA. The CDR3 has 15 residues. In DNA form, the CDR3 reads TGCAGCGTTGAACGGTGGGCAGGGGTAGGCGAGACCCAGTACTTC. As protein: CSVERWAGVGETQYF.

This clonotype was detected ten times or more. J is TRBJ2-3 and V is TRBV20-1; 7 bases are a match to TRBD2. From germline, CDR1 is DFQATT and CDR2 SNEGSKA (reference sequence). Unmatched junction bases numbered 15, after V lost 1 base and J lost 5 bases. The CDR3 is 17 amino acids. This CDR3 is CSARGVGSPTGGDTQYF. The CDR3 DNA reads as TGCAGTGCTAGAGGTGTTGGGAGCCCAACGGGGGGAGATACGCAGTATTTT.

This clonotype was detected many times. The CDR3 DNA follows: TGTGCCAGCAGCGCGGACAGATTATCCTACGAGCAGTACTTC. This translates into CASSADRLSYEQYF. The rearrangement links TRBV6-1 to TRBJ2-7, with TRBD1 as a possible D gene (6 bases). The V gene's germline CDR1 is MNHNS and CDR2 SASEGT. CDR3 length: 14 residues. Trimming stripped 6 bases from V and 1 base from J, with 13 bases between.

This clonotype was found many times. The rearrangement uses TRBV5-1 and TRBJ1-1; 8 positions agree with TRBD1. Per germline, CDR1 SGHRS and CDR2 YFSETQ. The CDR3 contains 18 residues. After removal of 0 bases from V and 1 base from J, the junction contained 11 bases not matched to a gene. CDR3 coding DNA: TGCGCCAGCAGCTTGGGGGGGCTGGCAGGGGGCAGGAACACTGAAGCTTTCTTT. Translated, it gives CASSLGGLAGGRNTEAFF.

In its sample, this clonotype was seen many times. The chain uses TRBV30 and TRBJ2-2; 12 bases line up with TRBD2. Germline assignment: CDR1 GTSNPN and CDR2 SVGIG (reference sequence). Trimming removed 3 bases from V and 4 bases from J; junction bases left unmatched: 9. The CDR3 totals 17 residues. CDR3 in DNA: TGTGCCTGGAGCTCGGCTGGACTAGCGGGACCCACCGGGGAGCTGTTTTTT. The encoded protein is CAWSSAGLAGPTGELFF.

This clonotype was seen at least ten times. As DNA, the CDR3 is TGCAGCGTTCGTCCCGGGACAGGGGGAAACACTGAAGCTTTCTTT. Protein sequence: CSVRPGTGGNTEAFF. The J gene is TRBJ1-1, the V gene TRBV29-1; 11 nucleotides match TRBD1. V shed 5 bases, J shed 2 bases, and the junction held 7 bases outside the gene matches. The CDR3 totals 15 residues. The V gene's germline CDR1 is SQVTM and CDR2 ANQGSEA.

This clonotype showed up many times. DNA for the CDR3: TGCAGTGCTACATCCCCACGGACAGGGAACTATGGCTACACCTTC. Protein sequence: CSATSPRTGNYGYTF. The V gene is TRBV20-1, the J gene TRBJ1-2, with 8 bases matching TRBD1. The germline CDR1 and CDR2 sequences are DFQATT and SNEGSKA (reference sequence). The CDR3 totals 15 residues. Losses at the gene ends were 4 bases for V and 2 bases for J; bases not matched to a gene: 9.

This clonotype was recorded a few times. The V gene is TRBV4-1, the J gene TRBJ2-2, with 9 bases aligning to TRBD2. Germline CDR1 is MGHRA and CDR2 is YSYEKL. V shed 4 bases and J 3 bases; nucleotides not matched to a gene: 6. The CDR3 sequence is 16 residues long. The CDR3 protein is CASSLSGSFDTGELFF. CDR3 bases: TGCGCCAGCAGCCTTAGCGGGAGTTTCGACACCGGGGAGCTGTTTTTT.